This T cell receptor beta chain was found in a study of blood T cell repertoires in COVID-19. V was pared by 6 bases and J by 2 bases, with 15 bases between. The CDR3 runs 15 residues. Germline-derived CDR1 and CDR2 are KGHSH and LQKENI. Libraries were prepared by immunoSEQ multiplex PCR; TCRdb keeps only in-frame clonotypes and omits some of them. This repertoire shows under 150,000 clones, about 80% found once; its top ten account for roughly 10%. The clonotype comes from a man aged 40-50 years with active or convalescent COVID-19. This chain joins TRBV18 and TRBJ2-3, with D perhaps TRBD2 (6 bases). Sequenced material: peripheral blood. CDR3 bases: TGTGCCAGCTCCCTACGTAGGGGACTCACAGATACGCAGTATTTT. It is translated as CASSLRRGLTDTQYF.